Below are 21 T cell receptor beta chains sequenced from a single sample in a study of CD8 T cells in Susac syndrome. Reverse transcription of 0.5 to 1 ug RNA was performed with random hexamers. MiXCR was run by TCRdb on the immunoSEQ multiplex PCR reads, yielding one entry per CDR3 protein. The sample contains about 66,000 distinct CDR3 sequences, approximately 94% of which appear only once. Sequencing used CD8+ T cells from PBMCs. These receptors were collected from a human donor with multiple sclerosis.

The chain combines TRBV29-1 with TRBJ2-3; D might be TRBD2 (7 bases). V lost 5 bases, J lost 6 bases, and 21 bases lay in between. CDR3 length: 15 amino acids. The germline gives CDR1 SQVTM, CDR2 ANQGSEA. Here the CDR3 DNA reads TGCAGCGTTTCGTCTGGACAGCGGGGATCGGATACGCAGTATTTT. Its protein is CSVSSGQRGSDTQYF.

This rearrangement joins TRBV20-1 to TRBJ2-7; TRBD2 matches at 12 bases. Unmatched junction bases numbered 4, after V lost 1 base and J lost 3 bases. Germline lookup yields CDR1 DFQATT and CDR2 SNEGSKA (reference sequence). The length of the CDR3 is 15 residues. CDR3 region: CSARVGLAGLYEQYF. The CDR3 DNA reads TGCAGTGCTAGAGTCGGACTAGCGGGACTCTACGAGCAGTACTTC.

This chain connects TRBV9 to TRBJ1-1; no firm D call. The CDR3 totals 13 residues. Germline assignment: CDR1 SGDLS and CDR2 YYNGEE. V shed 2 bases and J shed 1 base, with 6 bases lying between them. In DNA form, the CDR3 reads TGTGCCAGCAGCGTCGATACGAACACTGAAGCTTTCTTT. It translates to CASSVDTNTEAFF.

The chain couples TRBV11-2 to TRBJ2-5; 12 positions match TRBD2. J was trimmed by 2 bases and V by 4 bases; bases with no gene match: 5. The germline V gene has CDR1 SGHAT and CDR2 FQNNGV. This CDR3 spans 16 amino acids. The CDR3 spells CASSSWTSGEQETQYF. The CDR3 DNA reads as TGTGCCAGCAGCTCCTGGACTAGCGGGGAACAAGAGACCCAGTACTTC.

The CDR3 DNA reads TGTGCCACCAGTGATTTACAATTCAATGAGCAGTTCTTC. This gives the protein CATSDLQFNEQFF. This rearrangement joins TRBV24-1 to TRBJ2-1, with no clear D. Trimming left V 1 base short and J 6 bases short, with 6 bases between. This CDR3 region has 13 residues. Germline V gives CDR1 KGHDR, CDR2 SFDVKD.

The chain has TRBV6-5 and TRBJ1-2, with D perhaps matching TRBD1 (5 bases). The CDR3 length is 12 residues. The V end lost 6 bases, the J end lost 6 bases, and 11 bases lay between the germline ends. Germline V gene data show CDR1 as MNHEY and CDR2 as SVGAGI. CDR3 sequence: CASSRGADGYTF. Written as DNA, the CDR3 is TGTGCCAGCAGCCGCGGGGCGGATGGCTACACCTTC.

The V and J genes are TRBV20-1 and TRBJ2-1; no firm D call. V was cut by 3 bases and J by 2 bases, with 11 bases left in between. From germline, CDR1 is DFQATT and CDR2 SNEGSKA (reference sequence). The CDR3 loop spans 14 amino acids. The CDR3 here is CSASPTPAYNEQFF. The CDR3 region has the DNA TGCAGTGCTAGTCCTACACCGGCCTACAATGAGCAGTTCTTC.

The gene calls are TRBV27 and TRBJ2-7; D perhaps matches TRBD1 (6 bases). V dropped 2 bases and J dropped 6 bases, with 14 bases sitting between them. CDR3 size: 14 residues. Germline V gene data show CDR1 as MNHEY and CDR2 as SMNVEV (reference sequence). The CDR3 spells CASSLAAGASEQYF. Written as DNA, the CDR3 is TGTGCCAGCAGTTTAGCAGCAGGGGCAAGCGAGCAGTACTTC.

CDR3 DNA: TGTGCCAGCAGCAGAGCGGATACGCAGTATTTT. Protein: CASSRADTQYF. V and J are TRBV5-6 and TRBJ2-3; no clear D gene. The germline CDR1 and CDR2 sequences are SGHDT and YYEEEE. Trimming left V 4 bases short and J 6 bases short, with 6 bases between. The CDR3 sequence is 11 residues long.

The rearrangement joins TRBV9 to TRBJ2-4; D unclear. The V gene's germline CDR1 is SGDLS and CDR2 YYNGEE. V gave up 1 base and J gave up 0 bases, with 8 bases separating them. CDR3 length equals 15 residues. Here the CDR3 reads CASSVSGVAKNIQYF. The CDR3, as DNA: TGTGCCAGCAGCGTAAGTGGAGTAGCCAAAAACATTCAGTACTTC.

The V and J genes are TRBV7-2 and TRBJ1-1; the D gene is possibly TRBD1 (5 bases). V was clipped by 5 bases and J by 1 base, with 11 bases between them. Looked up from germline, CDR1 is SGHTA and CDR2 is FQGNSA. The CDR3 extends over 14 amino acids. This CDR3 reads CASSPHQGNTEAFF. Here the CDR3 DNA reads TGTGCCAGCAGCCCCCACCAGGGGAACACTGAAGCTTTCTTT. Combining the CDR3 with reference TRBV7-2 and TRBJ1-1 gives the whole variable domain GAGVSQSPSNKVTEKGKDVELRCDPISGHTALYWYRQSLGQGLEFLIYFQGNSAPDKSGLPSDRFSAERTGGSVSTLTIQRTQQEDSAVYLCASSPHQGNTEAFFGQGTRLTVV.

V usage is TRBV7-2 and J usage is TRBJ2-7; 10 positions match TRBD2. Germline CDR1 reads SGHTA; CDR2 reads FQGNSA. CDR3 length: 15 residues. Germline trimming cut 2 bases from V and 4 bases from J; bases unmatched to any gene: 5. The CDR3 here is CASSLPSGGVYEQYF. The DNA of the CDR3 is TGTGCCAGCAGCTTACCCAGCGGGGGGGTATACGAGCAGTACTTC.

This chain links TRBV13 with TRBJ2-1; D is undetermined. V lost 0 bases, J lost 0 bases, and 9 bases lay in between. Germline CDR1 PRHDT, CDR2 FYEKMQ (reference sequence). CDR3 length: 16 residues. CDR3 amino acids: CASSLGSASSYNEQFF. CDR3 bases: TGTGCCAGCAGCTTAGGATCCGCAAGCTCCTACAATGAGCAGTTCTTC. The full variable domain, rest sourced from reference TRBV13 and TRBJ2-1, is AAGVIQSPRHLIKEKRETATLKCYPIPRHDTVYWYQQGPGQDPQFLISFYEKMQSDKGSIPDRFSAQQFSDYHSELNMSSLELGDSALYFCASSLGSASSYNEQFFGPGTRLTVL.

The rearrangement links TRBV7-9 to TRBJ2-5; 8 bases map to TRBD2. The CDR3 contains 13 residues. Germline CDR1 and CDR2: SEHNR and FQNEAQ (reference sequence). The ends lost 7 bases at V and 6 bases at J; junction bases unmatched: 7. CDR3 in DNA: TGTGCCAGCACCGCAGCGGGGGCACAGACCCAGTACTTC. Translated, it gives CASTAAGAQTQYF.

The CDR3 region is CASSQDPLAQASYNEQFF. The CDR3 coding sequence is TGCGCCAGCAGCCAAGACCCATTGGCGCAAGCATCCTACAATGAGCAGTTCTTC. This chain uses TRBV4-1 with TRBJ2-1; unclear D gene. The CDR3 consists of 18 residues. V dropped 0 bases and J dropped 1 base, with 16 bases sitting between them. Germline V gene data show CDR1 as MGHRA and CDR2 as YSYEKL.

The genes are TRBV30 and TRBJ2-1; 8 bases line up with TRBD1. Germline V lookup: CDR1 GTSNPN, CDR2 SVGIG (reference sequence). The junction had 7 bases not matched to a gene; V was cut back by 0 bases and J by 6 bases. This CDR3 comprises 15 residues. The CDR3 protein is CAWSVSLGQGNEQFF. CDR3 sequence (DNA): TGTGCCTGGAGTGTTAGCTTAGGACAGGGCAATGAGCAGTTCTTC.

J is TRBJ2-6 and V is TRBV29-1; 8 bases agree with TRBD1. CDR3 length equals 18 residues. Losses at the gene ends were 2 bases for V and 0 bases for J; bases not matched to a gene: 9. In germline, CDR1 is SQVTM, CDR2 ANQGSEA. CDR3 amino acids: CSVEIAGTGPSGANVLTF. The CDR3 bases are TGCAGCGTTGAAATAGCTGGGACAGGACCCTCTGGGGCCAACGTCCTGACTTTC.

The chain recombines TRBV27 with TRBJ2-3, with D unclear. The CDR3 spans 14 residues. Germline values: CDR1 MNHEY, CDR2 SMNVEV (reference sequence). The ends were cut back, 4 bases at V and 2 bases at J, with 10 bases in the middle. CDR3 DNA sequence: TGTGCCAGCAGTTCTTTTGGAACCACAGATACGCAGTATTTT. Its translation is CASSSFGTTDTQYF.

The chain employs TRBV29-1 and TRBJ2-3; the match to TRBD2 covers 8 bases. Germline V gene lookup returns CDR1 SQVTM and CDR2 ANQGSEA. CDR3 length: 14 residues. Trimming took 5 bases from V and 0 from J; bases not matched to a gene: 4. The CDR3 region has the DNA TGCAGCGTTCTTAGCGGGATAAGCACAGATACGCAGTATTTT. The encoded protein is CSVLSGISTDTQYF.

The J gene is TRBJ2-1, the V gene TRBV20-1; no definite D call. The CDR3 is made up of 13 amino acids. V lost 4 bases to trimming and J lost 2 bases, with 9 bases between them. CDR1 is DFQATT and CDR2 is SNEGSKA in the germline V gene (reference sequence). Here the CDR3 reads CSATYWTYNEQFF. Here the CDR3 DNA reads TGCAGTGCTACCTATTGGACCTACAATGAGCAGTTCTTC.

This clonotype appeared a single time. This chain links TRBV5-1 with TRBJ2-7; no reliable D call. Trimming left V 0 bases short and J 5 bases short, with 6 bases between. CDR3 length: 12 residues. Germline V gene sequence: CDR1 SGHRS, CDR2 YFSETQ. CDR3 DNA sequence: TGCGCCAGCAGCTTGGTTAAGGACGAGCAGTACTTC. This encodes CASSLVKDEQYF.